These T cell receptor beta chains were read from a single sample in a study of post-analysis software for immune sequencing data. TCRdb reprocessed the PCR reads with MiXCR, giving one entry per CDR3 protein. The sample records some 800,000 distinct CDR3 sequences, under 60% being singletons. Sequenced: blood. All receptors come from a girl aged 10 to 17 with multiple sclerosis. CDR3s include the opening cysteine and the closing phenylalanine or tryptophan. D genes are given only for firm matches. Size values are once, few and many counts, or a class for expanded clones, and some rows have none.

v_call	d_call	j_call	clone_size	cdr3_length	cdr3_nt	cdr3_aa
TRBV9	-	TRBJ2-1	-	12	TGTGCCAGCAGCGCCAGTTCTTATGAGCAGTTCTTC	CASSASSYEQFF
TRBV20-1	-	TRBJ2-7	-	13	TGCAGTGCTAGCAGGGTAAGCTCCAATGAGCAGTACTTC	CSASRVSSNEQYF
TRBV11-2	-	TRBJ2-1	-	13	TGTGCCAGCAGCTTAGGGGCCAACCCAGGGCAGTTCTTC	CASSLGANPGQFF
TRBV7-3	-	TRBJ1-1	few	13	TGTGCCAGCAGCCGTGACAGAAACACTGAAGCTTTCTTT	CASSRDRNTEAFF
TRBV29-1	-	TRBJ2-3	-	13	TGCAGCGTTCAGGGTCGGCGCACAGATACGCAGTATTTT	CSVQGRRTDTQYF
TRBV5-5	TRBD1	TRBJ2-7	few	15	TGTGCCAGCAGCCTGACCGGGACAGGGTCCCACGAGCAGTACTTC	CASSLTGTGSHEQYF
TRBV3-1	-	TRBJ1-1	-	16	TGTGCCAGCAGCCAATCCAGGGCAGCCCCGAACACTGAAGCTTTCTTT	CASSQSRAAPNTEAFF
TRBV6-1	-	TRBJ1-1	-	15	TGTGCCAGCAGTGAAGAACCGGGAGGGAACACTGAAGCTTTCTTT	CASSEEPGGNTEAFF
TRBV28	-	TRBJ2-7	-	14	TGTGCCAGCAGTCCCGTGGAGGGACAATACGAGCAGTACTTC	CASSPVEGQYEQYF
TRBV29-1	-	TRBJ1-2	once	11	TGCAGCGACACACTGAGCTATGGCTACACCTTC	CSDTLSYGYTF
TRBV27	-	TRBJ1-5	-	15	TGTGCCAGCTCCTTTAGGGGTGATGGGAATCAGCCCCAGCATTTT	CASSFRGDGNQPQHF
TRBV5-4	-	TRBJ2-5	-	13	TGTGCCAGCAGAACAGAGTACCAAGAGACCCAGTACTTC	CASRTEYQETQYF
TRBV27	-	TRBJ2-5	-	15	TGTGCCAGCAGTCCCCGTCGTAGAGGCGGTGAGACCCAGTACTTC	CASSPRRRGGETQYF
TRBV6-1	-	TRBJ1-5	-	16	TGTGCCAGCAGTGAAGAACCAGGGGACGGCCATCAGCCCCAGCATTTT	CASSEEPGDGHQPQHF
TRBV12-3/TRBV12-4	-	TRBJ2-5	-	17	TGTGCCAGCAGTTTCGACCCCGGCAGCCCAAGCGAAGAGACCCAGTACTTC	CASSFDPGSPSEETQYF
TRBV15	-	TRBJ2-7	-	13	TGTGCCACCAGCGGAGGAGGGTACAATGAGCAGTACTTC	CATSGGGYNEQYF
TRBV3-1	-	TRBJ2-1	once	15	TGTGCCAGCACCCGGGGGACTTACTCCTACAATGAGCAGTTCTTC	CASTRGTYSYNEQFF
TRBV20-1	-	TRBJ1-2	-	13	TGCAGTGCTAGCGGATCATTCGGCTATGGCTACACCTTC	CSASGSFGYGYTF
TRBV28	-	TRBJ2-5	few	16	TGTGCCAGCAGTTCCCAGGGGCTCCCGGCCACAGAGACCCAGTACTTC	CASSSQGLPATETQYF
TRBV7-9	TRBD2	TRBJ2-1	few	16	TGTGCCAGCAGCTCCTGGACTAGCGGGAGGGCCAATGAGCAGTTCTTC	CASSSWTSGRANEQFF
TRBV7-2	-	TRBJ1-1	-	13	TGTGCCAGCAGCACAACAGTTGTGACTGAAGCTTTCTTT	CASSTTVVTEAFF
TRBV10-3	TRBD1	TRBJ2-1	-	16	TGTGCCAGCACTACAGGGGCCACGGGGTTATACAATGAGCAGTTCTTC	CASTTGATGLYNEQFF
TRBV27	-	TRBJ2-7	few	15	TGTGCCAGCAGTTCAAGGACCGCTAGTTCCTACGAGCAGTACTTC	CASSSRTASSYEQYF
TRBV15	-	TRBJ2-5	-	15	TGTGCCACCAGCAGAGATGGTAGGGACCAAGAGACCCAGTACTTC	CATSRDGRDQETQYF
TRBV20-1	-	TRBJ2-5	few	12	TGCAGTGCTAGAGGGTTCCAAGAGACCCAGTACTTC	CSARGFQETQYF
TRBV9	-	TRBJ1-2	few	15	TGTGCCAGCAGCGTAGTGGGGATTCCGGACTATGGCTACACCTTC	CASSVVGIPDYGYTF
TRBV12-3/TRBV12-4	TRBD2	TRBJ2-4	-	13	TGTGCCAGCAGCTCCCCCCAACAGCGGGATCTGTACTTC	CASSSPQQRDLYF
TRBV7-9	-	TRBJ2-7	few	14	TGTGCCAGCAGCTTAGCCGTCAGGGGCCACGAGCAGTACTTC	CASSLAVRGHEQYF
TRBV5-1	TRBD2	TRBJ2-1	few	16	TGCGCCAGCAGCCGATCAAATAGCGGGGGCGACAATGAGCAGTTCTTC	CASSRSNSGGDNEQFF
TRBV12-5	TRBD1	TRBJ1-2	-	14	TGTGCTAGTGGTTTAGGGACAGCAGGTGGTGGCTACACCTTC	CASGLGTAGGGYTF
TRBV7-9	TRBD2	TRBJ2-1	-	19	TGTGCCAGCAGCTTATCGGGACTAGCGGGGTTGACCTCCTACAATGAGCAGTTCTTC	CASSLSGLAGLTSYNEQFF
TRBV20-1	-	TRBJ1-1	few	13	TGCAGTGCTCGGGCAGGCATGAACACTGAAGCTTTCTTT	CSARAGMNTEAFF
TRBV9	TRBD1	TRBJ1-2	few	14	TGTGCCAGCTTTGGTACAGGGGAGAACTATGGCTACACCTTC	CASFGTGENYGYTF
TRBV14	TRBD2	TRBJ2-3	-	14	TGTGCCAGCAGCCAGGGACTAGAGGCAGATACGCAGTATTTT	CASSQGLEADTQYF
TRBV27	-	TRBJ2-7	-	13	TGTGCCACGGGGGGCCACAGCTCCTACGAGCAGTACTTC	CATGGHSSYEQYF
TRBV6-1	-	TRBJ1-6	few	17	TGTGCCAGCAGTCGAACAGGGCTTAGGTCCTATAATTCACCCCTCCACTTT	CASSRTGLRSYNSPLHF
TRBV5-1	-	TRBJ2-1	once	15	TGCGCCAGCAGCCATGAGGCGCGGGGTACGAATGAGCAGTTCTTC	CASSHEARGTNEQFF
TRBV29-1	TRBD2	TRBJ2-5	-	16	TGCAGCGTTGACAGAACCCTAGCGGGAGACGTAGAGACCCAGTACTTC	CSVDRTLAGDVETQYF
TRBV7-3	TRBD2	TRBJ2-3	-	16	TGTGCCAGCAGCCATGAAGCGGGAGCGGTCACAGATACGCAGTATTTT	CASSHEAGAVTDTQYF
TRBV6-1	-	TRBJ1-5	-	15	TGTGCCAGCAGTGATCTTGGGGGTAGCAATCAGCCCCAGCATTTT	CASSDLGGSNQPQHF
TRBV9	-	TRBJ1-5	-	15	TGTGCCAGCAGCCCCCAGGCAGGGTGGATTGGTCCCCAGCATTTT	CASSPQAGWIGPQHF
TRBV12-3/TRBV12-4	-	TRBJ2-3	once	12	TGTGCCAGCAGTTTACGAGTATCTACGCAGTATTTT	CASSLRVSTQYF
TRBV14	TRBD2	TRBJ2-7	-	16	TGTGCCAGCAGCCAAGTGGGGCCGGGACTATTTAACGAGCAGTACTTC	CASSQVGPGLFNEQYF
TRBV10-3	-	TRBJ2-3	few	14	TGTGCCATCAAAGACGGGCGGAGCACAGATACGCAGTATTTT	CAIKDGRSTDTQYF
TRBV24-1	-	TRBJ2-5	few	11	TGTGCCACCAGTAAAGGGTGGGAGCAGTACTTC	CATSKGWEQYF
TRBV7-3	-	TRBJ2-1	-	13	TGTGCCAGCAGCTTAGATGAAGGTAGTGAGCAGTTCTTC	CASSLDEGSEQFF
TRBV7-3	TRBD1	TRBJ1-2	-	16	TGTGCCAGCAGCTTAAACCCTACGGACAGGGGGCACGGCTACACCTTC	CASSLNPTDRGHGYTF
TRBV12-3/TRBV12-4	TRBD1	TRBJ1-2	few	16	TGTGCCAGCAGTCCCGGGACAGGGGTTGGTAACTATGGCTACACCTTC	CASSPGTGVGNYGYTF
TRBV9	-	TRBJ2-4	few	13	TGTGCCAGCAGCGGAGGGAGCAAAAACATTCAGTACTTC	CASSGGSKNIQYF
TRBV27	TRBD2	TRBJ2-7	-	15	TGTGCCAGCACCTCAGTAGCGGGAGGGCTAGACGAGCAGTACTTC	CASTSVAGGLDEQYF
TRBV25-1	-	TRBJ2-1	-	15	TGTGCCAGCAGTCTCGACGGAGGGGTCTACAATGAGCAGTTCTTC	CASSLDGGVYNEQFF
TRBV4-2	TRBD2	TRBJ2-5	few	16	TGTGCCAGCAGCCAAGACCCTAGCGGGTTGAGGGAGACCCAGTACTTC	CASSQDPSGLRETQYF
TRBV29-1	TRBD1	TRBJ1-4	-	16	TGCAGCGTCACCGGGGAACAGGGGGTTTTTAATGAAAAACTGTTTTTT	CSVTGEQGVFNEKLFF
TRBV20-1	TRBD1	TRBJ2-5	-	14	TGCAGTGCTATCACAGGGGATTTCCAAGAGACCCAGTACTTC	CSAITGDFQETQYF
TRBV5-1	TRBD2	TRBJ2-1	-	15	TGCGCCAGCAGCGGGACTAGCGGGAGGAAGAATGAGCAGTTCTTC	CASSGTSGRKNEQFF